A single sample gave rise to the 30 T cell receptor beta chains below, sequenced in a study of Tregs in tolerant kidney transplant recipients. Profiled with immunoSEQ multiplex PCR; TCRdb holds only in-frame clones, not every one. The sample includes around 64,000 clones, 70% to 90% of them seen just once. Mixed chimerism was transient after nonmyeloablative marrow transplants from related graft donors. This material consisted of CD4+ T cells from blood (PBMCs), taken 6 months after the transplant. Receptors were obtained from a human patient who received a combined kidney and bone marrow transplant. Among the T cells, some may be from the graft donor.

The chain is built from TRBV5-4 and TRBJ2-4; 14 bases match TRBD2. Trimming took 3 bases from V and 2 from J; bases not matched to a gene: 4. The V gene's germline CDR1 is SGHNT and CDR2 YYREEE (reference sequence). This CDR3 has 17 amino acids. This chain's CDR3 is CASSSGLAGVTKNIQYF. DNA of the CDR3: TGTGCCAGCAGCTCGGGACTAGCGGGAGTGACCAAAAACATTCAGTACTTC.

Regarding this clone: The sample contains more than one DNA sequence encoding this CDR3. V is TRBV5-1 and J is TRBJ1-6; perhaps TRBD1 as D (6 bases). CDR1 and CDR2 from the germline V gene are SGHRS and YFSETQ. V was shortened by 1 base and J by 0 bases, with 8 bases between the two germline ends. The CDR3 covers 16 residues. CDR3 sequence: CASSLRGSSYNSPLHF. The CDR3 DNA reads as TGCGCCAGCAGCTTGAGGGGGAGCTCCTATAATTCACCCCTCCACTTT.

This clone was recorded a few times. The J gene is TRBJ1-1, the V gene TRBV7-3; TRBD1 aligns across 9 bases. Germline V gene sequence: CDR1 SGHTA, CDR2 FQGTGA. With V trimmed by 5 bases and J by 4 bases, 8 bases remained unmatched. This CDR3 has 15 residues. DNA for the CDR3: TGTGCCAGCAGCACCACAGGGGGCGCAGGCACTGAAGCTTTCTTT. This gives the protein CASSTTGGAGTEAFF.

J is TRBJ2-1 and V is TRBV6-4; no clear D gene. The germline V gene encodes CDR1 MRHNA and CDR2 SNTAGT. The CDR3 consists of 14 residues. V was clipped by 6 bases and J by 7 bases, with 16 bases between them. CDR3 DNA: TGTGCCAGCAGCACGACTCTACGAAGGAATGAGCAGTTCTTC. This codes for CASSTTLRRNEQFF.

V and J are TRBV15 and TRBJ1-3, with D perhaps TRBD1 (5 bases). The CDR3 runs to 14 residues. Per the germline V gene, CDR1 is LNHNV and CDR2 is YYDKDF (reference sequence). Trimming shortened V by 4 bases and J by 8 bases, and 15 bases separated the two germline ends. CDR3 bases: TGTGCCACCAGCACAGGTTCAGGGATATACACCATATATTTT. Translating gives CATSTGSGIYTIYF.

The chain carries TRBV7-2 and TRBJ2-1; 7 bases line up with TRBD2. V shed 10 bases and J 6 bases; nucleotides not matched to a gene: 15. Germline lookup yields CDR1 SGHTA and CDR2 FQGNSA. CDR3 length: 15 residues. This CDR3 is CATQATAGVINEQFF. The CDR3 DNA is TGTGCCACCCAGGCCACTGCGGGAGTTATCAATGAGCAGTTCTTC.

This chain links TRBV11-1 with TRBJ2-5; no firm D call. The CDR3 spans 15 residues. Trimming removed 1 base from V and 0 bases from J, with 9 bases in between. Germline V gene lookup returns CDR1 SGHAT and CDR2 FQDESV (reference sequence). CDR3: CASSLGLRYQETQYF. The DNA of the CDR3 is TGTGCCAGCAGCTTAGGGCTCAGATACCAAGAGACCCAGTACTTC.

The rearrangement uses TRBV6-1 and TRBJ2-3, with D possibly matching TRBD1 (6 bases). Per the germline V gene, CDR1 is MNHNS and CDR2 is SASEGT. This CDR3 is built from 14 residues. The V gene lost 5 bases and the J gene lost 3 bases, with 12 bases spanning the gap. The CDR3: CASSSRQVTDTQYF. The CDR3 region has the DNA TGTGCCAGCAGTTCTCGACAGGTAACAGATACGCAGTATTTT.

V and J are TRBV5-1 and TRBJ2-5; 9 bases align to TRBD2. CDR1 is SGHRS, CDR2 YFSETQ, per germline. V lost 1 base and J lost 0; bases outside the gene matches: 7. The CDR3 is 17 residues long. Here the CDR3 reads CASSLLRLAAHQETQYF. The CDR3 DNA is TGCGCCAGCAGCTTGCTGCGACTAGCGGCTCACCAAGAGACCCAGTACTTC.

For the CDR3, the DNA is TGTGCCAGCAGTGTTTCAAGGGGGCCTAACTATGGCTACACCTTC. This codes for CASSVSRGPNYGYTF. V and J are TRBV6-5 and TRBJ1-2; TRBD1 agrees at 7 bases. V was clipped by 5 bases and J by 0 bases; unmatched bases: 6. Germline loops: CDR1 MNHEY, CDR2 SVGAGI. The CDR3 runs to 15 residues.

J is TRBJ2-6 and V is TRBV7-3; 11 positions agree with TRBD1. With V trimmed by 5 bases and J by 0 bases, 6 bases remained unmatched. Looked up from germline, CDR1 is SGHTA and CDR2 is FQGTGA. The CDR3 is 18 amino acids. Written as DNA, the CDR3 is TGTGCCAGCAGCAAGACCGGGACAGGGGGCTCTGGGGCCAACGTCCTGACTTTC. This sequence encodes CASSKTGTGGSGANVLTF.

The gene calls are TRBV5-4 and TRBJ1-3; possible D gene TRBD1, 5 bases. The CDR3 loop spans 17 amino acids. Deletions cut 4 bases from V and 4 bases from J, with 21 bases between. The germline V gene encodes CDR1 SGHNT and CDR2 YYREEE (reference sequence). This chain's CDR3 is CASSPDPTENSGNTIYF. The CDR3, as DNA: TGTGCCAGCAGCCCCGACCCGACAGAAAATTCCGGAAACACCATATATTTT.

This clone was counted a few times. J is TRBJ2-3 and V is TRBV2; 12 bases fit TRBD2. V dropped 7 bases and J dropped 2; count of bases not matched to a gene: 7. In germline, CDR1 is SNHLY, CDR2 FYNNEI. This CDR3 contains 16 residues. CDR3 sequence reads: CASNLGLAGSTDTQYF. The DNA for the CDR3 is TGTGCCAGCAATTTAGGACTAGCGGGATCCACAGATACGCAGTATTTT.

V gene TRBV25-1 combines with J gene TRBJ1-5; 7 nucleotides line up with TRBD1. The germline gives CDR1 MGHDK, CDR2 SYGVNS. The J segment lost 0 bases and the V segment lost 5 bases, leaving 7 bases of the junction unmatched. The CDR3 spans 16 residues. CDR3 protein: CASSKMGQNSNQPQHF. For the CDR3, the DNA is TGTGCCAGCAGTAAGATGGGACAGAATAGCAATCAGCCCCAGCATTTT.

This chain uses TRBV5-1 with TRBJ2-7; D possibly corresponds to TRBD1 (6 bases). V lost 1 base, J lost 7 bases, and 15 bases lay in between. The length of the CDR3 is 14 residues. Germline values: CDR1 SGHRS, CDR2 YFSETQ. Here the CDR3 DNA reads TGCGCCAGCAGCTTGTACAGCGGACAGACGGAGCAGTACTTC. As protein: CASSLYSGQTEQYF.

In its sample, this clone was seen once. The CDR3 protein is CASSFSGTSGGQPPREQFF. CDR3 DNA: TGTGCCAGCAGCTTCAGCGGGACTAGCGGGGGGCAGCCCCCTCGTGAGCAGTTCTTC. J is TRBJ2-1 and V is TRBV7-3, with 15 bases aligning to TRBD2. This CDR3 contains 19 residues. V gave up 3 bases and J gave up 9 bases; unmatched junction bases: 15. Germline assignment: CDR1 SGHTA and CDR2 FQGTGA.

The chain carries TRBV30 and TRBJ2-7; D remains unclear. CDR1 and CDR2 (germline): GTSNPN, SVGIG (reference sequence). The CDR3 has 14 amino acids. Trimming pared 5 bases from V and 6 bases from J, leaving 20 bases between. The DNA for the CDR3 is TGTGCCTGGGAAGCCCCGGTTTCAAACGGCGAGCAGTACTTC. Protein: CAWEAPVSNGEQYF.

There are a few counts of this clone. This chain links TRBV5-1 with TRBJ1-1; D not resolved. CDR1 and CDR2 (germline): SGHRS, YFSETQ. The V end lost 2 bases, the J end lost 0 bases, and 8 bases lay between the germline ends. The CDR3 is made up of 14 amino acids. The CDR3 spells CASSFNRVNTEAFF. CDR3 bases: TGCGCCAGCAGCTTCAACCGGGTGAACACTGAAGCTTTCTTT.

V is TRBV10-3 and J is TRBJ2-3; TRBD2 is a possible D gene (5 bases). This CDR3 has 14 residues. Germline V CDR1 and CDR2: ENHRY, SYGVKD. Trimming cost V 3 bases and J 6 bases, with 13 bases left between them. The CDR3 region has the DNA TGTGCCATCAGTGACAAAGCGGCGTGGGATACGCAGTATTTT. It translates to CAISDKAAWDTQYF.

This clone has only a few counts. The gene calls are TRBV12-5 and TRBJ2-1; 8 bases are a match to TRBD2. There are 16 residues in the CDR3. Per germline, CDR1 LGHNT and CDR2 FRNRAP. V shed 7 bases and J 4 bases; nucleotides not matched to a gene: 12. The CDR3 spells CASDPGLAGSYNEQFF. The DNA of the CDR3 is TGTGCTAGTGACCCTGGCTTAGCGGGGAGTTACAATGAGCAGTTCTTC.

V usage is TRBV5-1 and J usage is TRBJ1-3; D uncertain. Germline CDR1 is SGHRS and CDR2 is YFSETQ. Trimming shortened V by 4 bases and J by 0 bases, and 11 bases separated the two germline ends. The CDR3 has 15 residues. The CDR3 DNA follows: TGCGCCAGCAGCCCTCCAGATAACTCTGGAAACACCATATATTTT. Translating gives CASSPPDNSGNTIYF.

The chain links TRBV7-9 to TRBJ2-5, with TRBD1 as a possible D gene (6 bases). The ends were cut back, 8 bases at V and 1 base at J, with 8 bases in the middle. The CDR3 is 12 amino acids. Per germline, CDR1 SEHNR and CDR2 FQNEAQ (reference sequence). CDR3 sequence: CASRDTQETQYF. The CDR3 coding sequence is TGTGCCAGCCGGGACACCCAAGAGACCCAGTACTTC.

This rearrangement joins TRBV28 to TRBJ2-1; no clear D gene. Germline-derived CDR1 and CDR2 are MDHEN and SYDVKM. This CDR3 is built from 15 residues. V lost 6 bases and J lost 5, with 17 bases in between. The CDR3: CASSPYFSPHNEQFF. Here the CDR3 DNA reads TGTGCCAGCAGCCCCTATTTCTCACCTCACAATGAGCAGTTCTTC.

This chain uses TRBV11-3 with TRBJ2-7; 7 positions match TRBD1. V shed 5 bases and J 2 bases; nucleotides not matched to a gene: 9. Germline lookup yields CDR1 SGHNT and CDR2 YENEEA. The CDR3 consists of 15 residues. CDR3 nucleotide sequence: TGTGCCAGCAGCCCACAGACAGGGAATCCCTACGAGCAGTACTTC. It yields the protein CASSPQTGNPYEQYF.

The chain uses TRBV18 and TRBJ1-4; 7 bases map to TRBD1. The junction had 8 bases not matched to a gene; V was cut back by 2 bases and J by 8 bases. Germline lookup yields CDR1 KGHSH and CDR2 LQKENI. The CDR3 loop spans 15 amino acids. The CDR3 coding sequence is TGTGCCAGCTCACCATCGGGACAGCTACTAGAAAAACTGTTTTTT. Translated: CASSPSGQLLEKLFF.

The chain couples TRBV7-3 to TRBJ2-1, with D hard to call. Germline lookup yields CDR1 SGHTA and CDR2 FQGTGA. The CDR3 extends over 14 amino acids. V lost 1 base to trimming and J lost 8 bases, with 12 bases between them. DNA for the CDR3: TGTGCCAGCAGCTTAAAATGGAGTGCTGATGAGCAGTTCTTC. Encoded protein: CASSLKWSADEQFF.

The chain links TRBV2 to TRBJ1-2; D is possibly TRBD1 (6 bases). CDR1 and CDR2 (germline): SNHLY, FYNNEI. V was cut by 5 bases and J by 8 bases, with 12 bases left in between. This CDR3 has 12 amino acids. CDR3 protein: CASSKNRDGYTF. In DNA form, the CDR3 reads TGTGCCAGCAGTAAAAACAGGGACGGCTACACCTTC.

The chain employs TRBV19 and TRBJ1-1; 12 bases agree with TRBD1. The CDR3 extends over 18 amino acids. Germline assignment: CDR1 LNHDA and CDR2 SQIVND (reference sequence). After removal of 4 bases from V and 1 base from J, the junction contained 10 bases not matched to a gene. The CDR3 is CASSNRLGQGAQNTEAFF. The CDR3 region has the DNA TGTGCCAGTAGTAATAGATTGGGACAGGGGGCGCAGAACACTGAAGCTTTCTTT.

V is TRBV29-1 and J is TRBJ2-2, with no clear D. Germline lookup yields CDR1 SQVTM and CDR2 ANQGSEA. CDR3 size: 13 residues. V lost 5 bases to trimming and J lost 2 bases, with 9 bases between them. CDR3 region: CSVRTINTGELFF. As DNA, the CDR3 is TGCAGCGTTCGAACTATCAACACCGGGGAGCTGTTTTTT.

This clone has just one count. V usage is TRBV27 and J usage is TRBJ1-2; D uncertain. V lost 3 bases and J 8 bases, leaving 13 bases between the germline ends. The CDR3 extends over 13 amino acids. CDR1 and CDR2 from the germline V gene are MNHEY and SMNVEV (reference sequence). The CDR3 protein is CASSFSPGWGYTF. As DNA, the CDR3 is TGTGCCAGCAGTTTTTCCCCGGGGTGGGGCTACACCTTC.